Sequencing of this TCR beta chain was carried out in a study of T cells in Graves' hyperthyroidism and ophthalmopathy. This CDR3 is 12 amino acids long. Germline V CDR1 and CDR2: MDHEN, SYDVKM. Trimming took 5 bases from V and 0 from J, leaving 5 bases between them. Study results and caveats: Ophthalmopathy was told apart from stable hyperthyroidism by a 13 V-J model. Most expanded thyroid clonotypes above 0.001 also appeared in blood.

Researchers took RNA transcripts and amplified the TCR beta CDR3 regions from them. When the TCR CDR3 underwent first-round RT-PCR, the HTBI primer set was used. TCRdb independently ran MiXCR on the multiplex PCR reads; one entry per CDR3 protein. The sample carries about 410,000 distinct CDR3 sequences, about 15% recorded once. This clonotype has at least ten counts. Its antigen is undetermined. The TCR comes from a woman aged 25 to 39 with Graves' ophthalmopathy. The chain is built from TRBV28 and TRBJ2-7; the D is unclear. The sample consisted of blood. The CDR3 DNA follows: TGTGCCAGCAGTCTCAGCTCCTACGAGCAGTACTTC. This encodes CASSLSSYEQYF.